This is a list of T cell receptor beta chains from one sample in a study of beta chain features in type 1 diabetes. Sequenced by immunoSEQ multiplex PCR; TCRdb stores in-frame clones only, minus some. The data show a few hundred thousand clones, approximately 13% seen once. Sample: naive CD4+ T cells from blood. These receptors were obtained from a woman under 30 with type 1 diabetes. Both conserved end residues are part of each CDR3. A D gene is named only where the DNA matches it firmly. Not every row has a clone size; where given, it reads once, few, many or a size class.

j_call | v_call | clone_size | d_call | cdr3_aa | cdr3_nt
TRBJ2-1 | TRBV7-9 | - | TRBD2 | CASSGGGRSGSYNEQFF | TGTGCCAGCAGCGGGGGGGGACGTAGCGGCTCCTACAATGAGCAGTTCTTC
TRBJ1-1 | TRBV30 | - | - | CAWSGRGGARANTEAFF | TGTGCCTGGAGTGGGCGCGGGGGAGCCAGAGCGAACACTGAAGCTTTCTTT
TRBJ2-5 | TRBV15 | few | - | CATSRDLVGVETQYF | TGTGCCACCAGCAGAGATCTTGTGGGAGTGGAGACCCAGTACTTC
TRBJ2-7 | TRBV18 | few | - | CASSPWAGSYEQYF | TGTGCCAGCTCACCTTGGGCAGGGTCCTACGAGCAGTACTTC
TRBJ1-3 | TRBV7-9 | - | - | CASSPPRQSSGNTIYF | TGTGCCAGCAGCCCACCCCGACAGAGCTCTGGAAACACCATATATTTT
TRBJ2-7 | TRBV29-1 | - | - | CSALAPHSGEQYF | TGCAGCGCCCTAGCACCCCACTCGGGCGAGCAGTACTTC
TRBJ1-2 | TRBV29-1 | few | - | CSMTGGSDGYTF | TGCAGCATGACGGGGGGGAGCGATGGCTACACCTTC
TRBJ1-1 | TRBV29-1 | - | - | CSVRIGSSNTEAFF | TGCAGCGTTCGTATCGGGTCTTCGAACACTGAAGCTTTCTTT
TRBJ2-1 | TRBV11-2 | few | TRBD2 | CASSLASGIYNEQFF | TGTGCCAGCAGCTTAGCCAGCGGGATCTACAATGAGCAGTTCTTC
TRBJ1-2 | TRBV28 | - | TRBD1 | CASAVPGQGIDYGYTF | TGTGCCAGTGCGGTCCCGGGACAGGGAATTGATTATGGCTACACCTTC
TRBJ2-1 | TRBV6-5 | - | - | CASSYLPGVDNEQFF | TGTGCCAGCAGTTACCTCCCGGGAGTCGACAATGAGCAGTTCTTC
TRBJ1-4 | TRBV4-3 | few | - | CASRPEVGESREKLFF | TGCGCCAGCAGGCCGGAGGTCGGGGAGTCGCGAGAAAAACTGTTTTTT
TRBJ2-2 | TRBV7-6 | few | TRBD2 | CASSLDLAGVTGELFF | TGTGCCAGCAGCTTAGATCTAGCGGGTGTTACCGGGGAGCTGTTTTTT
TRBJ2-5 | TRBV5-1 | - | TRBD1 | CASSRLGQGQETQYF | TGCGCCAGCAGTCGATTAGGACAGGGACAAGAGACCCAGTACTTC
TRBJ1-1 | TRBV28 | few | - | CASRTPSGTEAFF | TGTGCCAGCAGGACCCCCTCAGGTACTGAAGCTTTCTTT
TRBJ2-3 | TRBV7-9 | - | - | CASSFERDTQYF | TGTGCCAGCAGCTTCGAGAGGGATACGCAGTATTTT
TRBJ2-4 | TRBV11-3 | few | TRBD2 | CASSFGLAGPRDF | TGTGCCAGCAGCTTTGGGCTAGCGGGGCCTCGGGACTTC
TRBJ1-2 | TRBV6-5 | - | - | CASSPGYGYTF | TGTGCCAGCAGCCCGGGATATGGCTACACCTTC
TRBJ1-2 | TRBV9 | few | - | CASSVDNGDQYGYTF | TGTGCCAGCAGCGTAGATAACGGAGATCAATATGGCTACACCTTC
TRBJ2-2 | TRBV30 | few | - | CAWSRGFAGELFF | TGTGCCTGGAGTCGGGGGTTTGCCGGGGAGCTGTTTTTT
TRBJ2-4 | TRBV18 | few | TRBD1 | CASSPGQGNIQYF | TGTGCCAGCTCACCGGGACAGGGGAACATTCAGTACTTC
TRBJ2-3 | TRBV28 | few | - | CASSLRGTDTQYF | TGTGCCAGCAGTTTGAGGGGGACAGATACGCAGTATTTT
TRBJ2-3 | TRBV15 | - | TRBD2 | CATSRDLGLAGGTDTQYF | TGTGCCACCAGCAGGGATCTCGGACTAGCGGGAGGCACAGATACGCAGTATTTT
TRBJ2-5 | TRBV29-1 | - | TRBD1 | CSVEDLTTWDRQETQYF | TGCAGCGTTGAAGATCTAACGACGTGGGACAGACAAGAGACCCAGTACTTC
TRBJ2-1 | TRBV7-3 | few | - | CASSPGSSSSSEQFF | -
TRBJ2-4 | TRBV28 | few | TRBD2 | CASSLSGGGNIQYF | TGTGCCAGCAGTTTATCGGGAGGAGGGAACATTCAGTACTTC
TRBJ2-2 | TRBV6-6 | - | - | CASSWGGVNTGELFF | TGTGCCAGCAGTTGGGGCGGGGTGAACACCGGGGAGCTGTTTTTT
TRBJ1-1 | TRBV20-1 | few | - | CRATNTEAFF | TGCAGGGCGACTAACACTGAAGCTTTCTTT
TRBJ1-1 | TRBV4-3 | few | - | CASSQGQVYTEAFF | TGCGCCAGCAGCCAGGGCCAGGTTTACACTGAAGCTTTCTTT
TRBJ1-2 | TRBV6-5 | - | - | CAASDSPYGYTF | TGTGCCGCCTCCGACAGCCCCTATGGCTACACCTTC
TRBJ2-3 | TRBV5-4 | few | - | CASSLVGATDTQYF | TGTGCCAGCAGCCTTGTGGGAGCGACAGATACGCAGTATTTT
TRBJ1-5 | TRBV27 | once | - | CASSLGQAPNQPQHF | TGTGCCAGCAGTTTAGGGCAGGCGCCGAATCAGCCCCAGCATTTT
TRBJ2-1 | TRBV19 | few | - | CASNPSGTNNEQFF | TGTGCCAGTAACCCGAGCGGGACAAACAATGAGCAGTTCTTC
TRBJ2-7 | TRBV18 | few | - | CASSPSQLPAYEQYF | TGTGCCAGCTCACCTTCACAGCTGCCGGCCTACGAGCAGTACTTC
TRBJ2-5 | TRBV28 | few | - | CATLDRFTETQYF | TGTGCCACCTTAGACAGGTTCACGGAGACCCAGTACTTC
TRBJ2-2 | TRBV4-3 | - | TRBD2 | CASSRGGRSANTGELFF | TGCGCCAGCAGCCGGGGGGGAAGGAGCGCGAACACCGGGGAGCTGTTTTTT
TRBJ2-3 | TRBV5-1 | few | TRBD2 | CASSFPQRGDTQYF | TGCGCCAGCAGCTTCCCCCAGCGGGGGGATACGCAGTATTTT
TRBJ1-4 | TRBV2 | - | - | CASSGRQNEKLFF | TGTGCCAGCAGTGGCAGACAGAATGAAAAACTGTTTTTT
TRBJ2-3 | TRBV2 | few | - | CASSPFPLSTDTQYF | TGTGCCAGCAGTCCCTTTCCACTGAGCACAGATACGCAGTATTTT
TRBJ2-3 | TRBV5-1 | - | TRBD2 | CASSLGLAGGSDTQYF | TGCGCCAGCAGCTTGGGCCTAGCGGGAGGGTCAGATACGCAGTATTTT
TRBJ2-7 | TRBV28 | - | - | CASSFRPDRNGAEQYF | TGTGCCAGCAGTTTTAGGCCCGACAGGAACGGAGCCGAGCAGTACTTC
TRBJ1-1 | TRBV6-5 | few | - | CASSYDLDTNTEAFF | TGTGCCAGCAGTTACGATTTGGACACCAACACTGAAGCTTTCTTT
TRBJ2-7 | TRBV2 | - | - | CASRKSRTGRGEQYF | TGTGCCAGCAGGAAGAGTAGGACAGGGAGGGGGGAGCAGTACTTC
TRBJ1-2 | TRBV30 | few | - | CAWRKVDGANYGYTF | TGTGCCTGGAGAAAAGTCGACGGAGCTAACTATGGCTACACCTTC
TRBJ2-1 | TRBV7-2 | few | - | CASSSRQARDEQFF | TGTGCCAGCAGCTCCCGACAGGCCAGGGATGAGCAGTTCTTC
TRBJ1-2 | TRBV29-1 | - | - | CSVEEPGHPAYGYTF | TGCAGCGTTGAAGAACCGGGACACCCAGCCTATGGCTACACCTTC
TRBJ2-7 | TRBV25-1 | - | - | CASSDHVGYTYEQYF | TGTGCCAGCAGTGACCACGTCGGGTATACCTACGAGCAGTACTTC
TRBJ1-5 | TRBV5-1 | few | TRBD1 | CASSSTGGFHQPQHF | TGCGCCAGCAGCTCGACAGGGGGGTTCCATCAGCCCCAGCATTTT
TRBJ2-3 | TRBV2 | - | TRBD1 | CASDRTGVWDTQYF | TGTGCCAGCGATAGGACAGGGGTGTGGGATACGCAGTATTTT
TRBJ2-1 | TRBV29-1 | - | TRBD2 | CSVSSSGRRNNEQFF | TGCAGCGTTTCCTCTAGCGGGAGGAGGAACAATGAGCAGTTCTTC
TRBJ1-2 | TRBV18 | - | TRBD1 | CASSPRTGEGYTF | TGTGCCAGCTCACCAAGGACAGGGGAGGGCTACACCTTC
TRBJ2-5 | TRBV15 | - | - | CATSRDQGGETQYF | TGTGCCACCAGCAGAGATCAGGGTGGAGAGACCCAGTACTTC
TRBJ1-2 | TRBV7-2 | few | TRBD1 | CASSLNSGTGSGYTF | TGTGCCAGCAGCTTAAATTCCGGGACAGGGAGTGGCTACACCTTC
TRBJ1-2 | TRBV7-2 | few | TRBD1 | CASSPGGYGYTF | TGTGCCAGCAGTCCAGGGGGCTATGGCTACACCTTC
TRBJ2-5 | TRBV5-4 | - | TRBD2 | CASSLTSGRGETQYF | TGTGCCAGCAGCTTGACTAGCGGGAGAGGGGAGACCCAGTACTTC